The rows below give T cell receptor beta chains drawn from one sample of a study of CXCR3-negative and CXCR3-positive naive CD8 T cells. Reprocessing the 5' RACE reads, TCRdb reports a single entry for every CDR3 protein and omits DNA. This table lists some 130,000 distinct CDR3 sequences. The sequenced sample consisted of naive CXCR3- CD8+ T cells from blood. All receptors come from a human donor in good health. Some clones in this sample may be carry-over from other donors' samples. Both conserved end residues are part of each CDR3.

cdr3_aa: CASSQGVGLVIYEQYF; j_call: TRBJ2-7; v_call: TRBV14
cdr3_aa: CASSFAEFEAFF; j_call: TRBJ1-1; v_call: TRBV7-9
cdr3_aa: CASSLAKGVEQYF; j_call: TRBJ2-7; v_call: TRBV5-1
cdr3_aa: CASSTHSGGVYNEQFF; j_call: TRBJ2-1; v_call: TRBV2
cdr3_aa: CASSDSTSGDTYEQYF; j_call: TRBJ2-7; v_call: TRBV9
cdr3_aa: CASSPQSGDYGYTF; j_call: TRBJ1-2; v_call: TRBV18
cdr3_aa: CSVQPLLGTSGTSSYNEQFF; j_call: TRBJ2-1; v_call: TRBV29-1
cdr3_aa: CASSYSTGLFAEAFF; j_call: TRBJ1-1; v_call: TRBV6-6
cdr3_aa: CASSQDFPSRSYNEQFF; j_call: TRBJ2-1; v_call: TRBV4-1
cdr3_aa: CASSLMAGGSTEAFF; j_call: TRBJ1-1; v_call: TRBV13
cdr3_aa: CASSLGISGFNEQFF; j_call: TRBJ2-1; v_call: TRBV5-1